This T cell receptor (beta chain) was obtained from a study of radiotherapy plus CTLA-4 blockade in lung cancer. About the study: Among all patients, roughly 17% showed objective responses, while 30% to 35% had disease control. The study, taken as a whole, reports: Expansion in blood of tumor-derived TCR clones was seen after radiotherapy plus ipilimumab. How blood T cell clones changed early, along with interferon-beta, reportedly forecast response best.

TCRdb's table, derived via immunoSEQ multiplex PCR, lists solely in-frame clones and lacks some. This sample yields under 55,000 clones, of which 82% are seen a single time; 3% to 4% belongs to the top ten. Chemo-refractory metastatic non-small-cell lung cancer patients were treated with focal radiation plus CTLA-4 blockade with ipilimumab. Germline V gene lookup returns CDR1 LNHDA and CDR2 SQIVND (reference sequence). The CDR3 totals 11 residues. The V end was cut by 3 bases, the J end by 6 bases, with 3 bases between. This clone was seen only once. The antigen remains undetermined. This TCR came from a human donor with non-small cell lung cancer who had stable disease on radiotherapy plus ipilimumab. The sequenced sample was peripheral blood, obtained from a patient treated with radiotherapy plus ipilimumab. The chain recombines TRBV19 with TRBJ2-1, with D uncertain. CDR3 DNA: TGTGCCAGTAGTATCAGCAATGAGCAGTTCTTC. Translated, it gives CASSISNEQFF.